This TCR beta chain comes out of a study of T cell responses to AZD1222 COVID-19 vaccine. Study context: Analysis merged second doses at about 4 or about 12 weeks. General study points: Among vaccine-associated CD4 TCRs, coverage spanned spike, with dominance at 160-218 and 743-854. The sample set comprised mostly white British donors with more females, and clonal diversity was possibly underestimated.

The CDR3 length is 15 residues. The germline gives CDR1 SGHTA, CDR2 FQGTGA. J lost 4 bases, V lost 5 bases, and 7 bases had no gene match. The assay was immunoSEQ multiplex PCR, and TCRdb's table has in-frame clones only and misses some. In the table there are approximately 130,000 clones, 93% of which are singletons. In regard to this clone: The antigen is unknown.

The specimen comprised peripheral blood, sampled on day 0 of AZD1222 vaccination. This sequence joins TRBV7-3 and TRBJ2-3; 9 bases align to TRBD2. The receptor comes from an adult in good health. The CDR3: CASSLGLAPPDTQYF. DNA of the CDR3: TGTGCCAGCAGCCTCGGACTAGCGCCGCCAGATACGCAGTATTTT.